This is a list of T cell receptor beta chains from one sample in a study of T-cell memory formation after mild COVID-19. MiXCR was run by TCRdb on the 5' RACE reads, yielding one entry per CDR3 protein. The sample includes under 110,000 distinct CDR3 sequences, about a sixth of them seen just once. The specimen sequenced was PBMCs or a T cell subset sorted from them (not recorded which). The receptors stem from an adult woman who had mild COVID-19 (a few samples of this study predate the infection). Cell type and time point are not known. Both conserved end residues are part of each CDR3. The order of the fields is V gene, CDR3 protein.

V: TRBV20-1; CDR3: CSARSLLGGNSGNTIYF
V: TRBV4-2; CDR3: CASSQVADTQYF
V: TRBV5-1; CDR3: CASSMGQGSSYEQYF
V: TRBV15; CDR3: CATSRGENTEAFF
V: TRBV30; CDR3: CAWSSGAGSDEQYF
V: TRBV7-6; CDR3: CASSLLGGDRAEQFF
V: TRBV19; CDR3: CASSPGFNQPQHF
V: TRBV5-1; CDR3: CASSRGDTQYF
V: TRBV29-1; CDR3: CSVVWGDFVADTQYF
V: TRBV12-3/TRBV12-4; CDR3: CASSQTTDTQYF
V: TRBV12-3/TRBV12-4; CDR3: CASSFRAARGDEAFF
V: TRBV20-1; CDR3: CSARPGTGAGANVLTF